These T cell receptor beta chains were read from a single sample in a study of T cell repertoires in cytomegalovirus infection. TCRdb used MiXCR to reprocess the reads, holding one entry per CDR3 protein. The sample has around 530,000 distinct CDR3 sequences; about 17% are singletons. Sequenced input: CD8+ T cells from PBMCs. The source is a human donor in good health (CMV status not recorded). Some clones in this sample may be carry-over from other donors' samples. CDR3s leave out the opening cysteine and the closing phenylalanine or tryptophan.

v_gene: TRBV9
j_gene: TRBJ2-1
CDR3aa: ASSEWGQGSDNEQF

v_gene: TRBV28
j_gene: TRBJ1-1
CDR3aa: ASRRGGPKAF

v_gene: TRBV2
j_gene: TRBJ2-7
CDR3aa: ASTPGLAEYEQY

v_gene: TRBV5-1
j_gene: TRBJ2-1
CDR3aa: ASSLPGQDEQF

v_gene: TRBV6-6
j_gene: TRBJ1-2
CDR3aa: ASSGPYGYT

v_gene: TRBV2
j_gene: TRBJ1-2
CDR3aa: ASSDHRDRPLDGYT

v_gene: TRBV7-9
j_gene: TRBJ2-4
CDR3aa: ASSPSRGLKNIQY

v_gene: TRBV10-3
j_gene: TRBJ2-2
CDR3aa: AIRLEGLVDTGELF

v_gene: TRBV4-2
j_gene: TRBJ2-5
CDR3aa: ASSQGSGGETQY

v_gene: TRBV14
j_gene: TRBJ2-7
CDR3aa: ASSQVFQTGTTSYEQY

v_gene: TRBV28
j_gene: TRBJ1-1
CDR3aa: ASSLVGHTEAF

v_gene: TRBV5-4
j_gene: TRBJ1-1
CDR3aa: ASSLAHGGAGSLRTEAF

v_gene: TRBV7-8
j_gene: TRBJ2-7
CDR3aa: ASSSLKGGGSYEQY

v_gene: TRBV15
j_gene: TRBJ2-3
CDR3aa: ATSSGLAGAGDTQY

v_gene: TRBV28
j_gene: TRBJ2-7
CDR3aa: ASRTTLAATGDPYEQY

v_gene: TRBV6-5
j_gene: TRBJ2-7
CDR3aa: ASSYTGNEQY

v_gene: TRBV30
j_gene: TRBJ2-1
CDR3aa: AWSLWEREGFNEQF

v_gene: TRBV5-8
j_gene: TRBJ2-5
CDR3aa: ASGGEEGLQETQY

v_gene: TRBV11-2
j_gene: TRBJ2-1
CDR3aa: ASSFMVSSYNEQF

v_gene: TRBV27
j_gene: TRBJ1-4
CDR3aa: ASSFIGQGGTNEKLF

v_gene: TRBV20-1
j_gene: TRBJ2-5
CDR3aa: SAPKGQQETQC

v_gene: TRBV7-6
j_gene: TRBJ2-7
CDR3aa: ASSPRRNGPYEQY

v_gene: TRBV7-6
j_gene: TRBJ2-7
CDR3aa: ASSWAVAGEGDYEQY

v_gene: TRBV7-2
j_gene: TRBJ2-7
CDR3aa: ASSDQRGTAEQY

v_gene: TRBV18
j_gene: TRBJ2-1
CDR3aa: ASSPEVAGYHEQF

v_gene: TRBV25-1
j_gene: TRBJ2-2
CDR3aa: ASSAPPGQGETGELF

v_gene: TRBV19
j_gene: TRBJ2-2
CDR3aa: ASSIFLGASGGSRFPGELF

v_gene: TRBV12-5
j_gene: TRBJ1-5
CDR3aa: ASGLGQGDQPQH

v_gene: TRBV7-6
j_gene: TRBJ2-2
CDR3aa: ASSPRLAGVNIGELF

v_gene: TRBV6-1
j_gene: TRBJ1-1
CDR3aa: ASRNGDNTEAF

v_gene: TRBV24-1
j_gene: TRBJ2-7
CDR3aa: ATRGWEQY

v_gene: TRBV4-1
j_gene: TRBJ1-2
CDR3aa: ASSQDDRTSAYGYT

v_gene: TRBV6-5
j_gene: TRBJ2-7
CDR3aa: ASSTPGTGREQY

v_gene: TRBV5-4
j_gene: TRBJ2-3
CDR3aa: ASSFTGDSTDTQY

v_gene: TRBV4-2
j_gene: TRBJ1-1
CDR3aa: ASSQDWSPPWGVETEAF

v_gene: TRBV20-1
j_gene: TRBJ1-1
CDR3aa: SAREMSIEAF

v_gene: TRBV30
j_gene: TRBJ1-1
CDR3aa: AWRTDLDSWNTEAF

v_gene: TRBV29-1
j_gene: TRBJ2-5
CDR3aa: SAVSWTVQETQY

v_gene: TRBV27
j_gene: TRBJ2-7
CDR3aa: ASSEARSGPTYEQY

v_gene: TRBV5-6
j_gene: TRBJ2-5
CDR3aa: ASSYIGTGGKETQY

v_gene: TRBV5-1
j_gene: TRBJ2-7
CDR3aa: ASSLGQGLSYEQY

v_gene: TRBV6-5
j_gene: TRBJ2-1
CDR3aa: ASSFMGPYNEQF

v_gene: TRBV19
j_gene: TRBJ1-1
CDR3aa: ASITRARMNTEAF